The next 31 T cell receptor beta chains were all read from a single sample in a study of human T cells and chemical hapten exposure. Stated time point: patch test 3, about 24 weeks after DPC sensitization. Specified treatment: therapeutic diphenylcyclopropenone sensitization with weekly scalp DPC. TCRdb redid the calling of the RACE reads with MiXCR, one entry per CDR3 protein. The table has about 48,000 distinct CDR3 sequences, 9.9% seen once; the top ten hold around 17%. This specimen was whole blood, taken in connection with sensitization to the hapten diphenylcyclopropenone (DPC). Every receptor here comes from a woman aged 40-49 years with alopecia areata. Some clones in this sample may be carry-over from other donors' samples.

The rearrangement joins TRBV29-1 to TRBJ2-4; TRBD2 might be the D (6 bases). The CDR3 totals 12 residues. The germline gives CDR1 SQVTM, CDR2 ANQGSEA. Trimming removed 1 base from V and 6 bases from J, with 7 bases in between. Written as DNA, the CDR3 is TGCAGCGTTGAAGGGGGAGGAAACATTCAGTACTTC. This sequence encodes CSVEGGGNIQYF.

This clonotype was detected ten times or more. The chain couples TRBV11-2 to TRBJ1-2; 8 nucleotides match TRBD1. The CDR3 sequence is 15 residues long. V was clipped by 5 bases and J by 4 bases; unmatched bases: 9. Germline CDR1 is SGHAT and CDR2 is FQNNGV. As DNA, the CDR3 is TGTGCCAGCAGCGCCGGACAGGGAGGGCTCTATGGCTACACCTTC. As protein: CASSAGQGGLYGYTF. Complete variable domain (other parts from reference TRBV11-2 and TRBJ1-2): EAGVAQSPRYKIIEKRQSVAFWCNPISGHATLYWYQQILGQGPKLLIQFQNNGVVDDSQLPKDRFSAERLKGVDSTLKIQPAKLEDSAVYLCASSAGQGGLYGYTFGSGTRLTVV.

This clonotype has ten or more counts. The V gene is TRBV12-3 or TRBV12-4, the J gene TRBJ1-1, with a weak D call TRBD1 (5 bases). The CDR3 is made up of 12 amino acids. Trimming took 2 bases from V and 10 from J, leaving 11 bases between them. CDR3 coding DNA: TGTGCCAGCAGTTTATCTGGGGCAGGAGCTTTCTTT. Translation: CASSLSGAGAFF.

V gene TRBV7-2 combines with J gene TRBJ2-3; D is possibly TRBD2 (5 bases). This CDR3 contains 11 residues. Germline loops: CDR1 SGHTA, CDR2 FQGNSA. V lost 4 bases to trimming and J lost 7 bases, with 6 bases between them. CDR3 amino acids: CASSSGNTQYF. CDR3 nucleotides: TGTGCCAGCAGCTCCGGGAATACGCAGTATTTT.

V gene TRBV20-1 combines with J gene TRBJ1-6; 7 bases line up with TRBD1. V trimming: 4 bases; J trimming: 13 bases; junction bases outside the gene matches: 10. CDR1 DFQATT and CDR2 SNEGSKA come from the germline V gene (reference sequence). This CDR3 spans 13 amino acids. The CDR3 bases are TGCAGTGCTAAGCAGGGGGAAGGGGCGCCCCTCCACTTT. Translating gives CSAKQGEGAPLHF.

This clonotype showed up just a few times. This rearrangement joins TRBV5-4 to TRBJ2-2, with TRBD2 matching over 10 bases. The V gene's germline CDR1 is SGHNT and CDR2 YYREEE (reference sequence). The CDR3 spans 16 residues. With 1 base clipped from V and 7 bases from J, the junction kept 7 bases outside the gene matches. This CDR3 is CASSLLSGGADGELFF. The CDR3 coding sequence is TGTGCCAGCAGCTTGCTGAGCGGGGGGGCCGACGGGGAGCTGTTTTTT.

This clonotype is categorized as medium-sized. The rearrangement uses TRBV2 and TRBJ2-1; D is unresolved. CDR1 is SNHLY, CDR2 FYNNEI, per germline. Trimming pared 6 bases from V and 2 bases from J, leaving 8 bases between. The CDR3 has 13 amino acids. For the CDR3, the DNA is TGTGCCAGCAGAAGACTCGCCTACAATGAGCAGTTCTTC. This gives the protein CASRRLAYNEQFF.

Many counts were recorded for this clonotype. J is TRBJ2-6 and V is TRBV5-4; D is unresolved. The germline gives CDR1 SGHNT, CDR2 YYREEE (reference sequence). Trimming cost V 4 bases and J 1 base, with 9 bases left between them. This CDR3 is built from 15 residues. In DNA, the CDR3 is TGTGCCAGCAGCCGTGGATTTTCTGGGGCCAACGTCCTGACTTTC. Translation gives CASSRGFSGANVLTF.

This clonotype was counted ten times or more. The chain carries TRBV7-2 and TRBJ1-6, with D unresolved. The V and J ends lost 2 bases and 6 bases respectively, with 5 bases between them. Germline V gene data show CDR1 as SGHTA and CDR2 as FQGNSA. CDR3 size: 13 residues. DNA of the CDR3: TGTGCCAGCAGCTTAACGACTAATTCACCCCTCCACTTT. This codes for CASSLTTNSPLHF.

This clonotype was picked up a small number of times. In DNA, the CDR3 is TGTGCCAGCAGCCATCGGAGGACCCAGTACTTC. Protein: CASSHRRTQYF. The chain combines TRBV3-1 with TRBJ2-5, with D uncertain. CDR1 is LGHDT and CDR2 is YNNKEL in the germline V gene (reference sequence). The ends were cut back, 3 bases at V and 7 bases at J, with 6 bases in the middle. The CDR3 length is 11 residues.

The CDR3 protein is CATRGSREQYF. CDR3 coding DNA: TGTGCCACCCGGGGTTCGAGGGAGCAGTACTTC. V gene TRBV10-3 combines with J gene TRBJ2-7; possibly TRBD2 for D (5 bases). Trimming pared 10 bases from V and 7 bases from J, leaving 14 bases between. The germline gives CDR1 ENHRY, CDR2 SYGVKD. The CDR3 runs 11 residues.

As DNA, the CDR3 is TGCGCCAGCAGCCCGGGACAGGGAGGAGAGACCCAGTACTTC. Residues: CASSPGQGGETQYF. V usage is TRBV5-1 and J usage is TRBJ2-5; 9 bases are shared with TRBD1. This CDR3 comprises 14 residues. Losses at the gene ends were 4 bases for V and 4 bases for J; bases not matched to a gene: 5. Germline CDR1 is SGHRS and CDR2 is YFSETQ. Looking up the rest from reference TRBV5-1 and TRBJ2-5 gives the full variable domain: KAGVTQTPRYLIKTRGQQVTLSCSPISGHRSVSWYQQTPGQGLQFLFEYFSETQRNKGNFPGRFSGRQFSNSRSEMNVSTLELGDSALYLCASSPGQGGETQYFGPGTRLLVL.

Many counts were recorded for this clonotype. The CDR3: CASSLTGANVLTF. The CDR3 DNA is TGTGCCAGCAGCTTGACTGGGGCCAACGTCCTGACTTTC. This sequence joins TRBV5-4 and TRBJ2-6; no firm D call. The CDR3 is made up of 13 amino acids. V was shortened by 1 base and J by 2 bases, with 1 base between the two germline ends. CDR1 is SGHNT, CDR2 YYREEE, per germline (reference sequence). Using reference TRBV5-4 and TRBJ2-6 for the parts outside the CDR3, the full variable domain is ETGVTQSPTHLIKTRGQQVTLRCSSQSGHNTVSWYQQALGQGPQFIFQYYREEENGRGNFPPRFSGLQFPNYSSELNVNALELDDSALYLCASSLTGANVLTFGAGSRLTVL.

This clonotype showed up many times. V gene TRBV6-1 combines with J gene TRBJ2-3, with 10 bases matching TRBD2. This CDR3 has 15 residues. CDR1 MNHNS and CDR2 SASEGT come from the germline V gene. V was pared by 6 bases and J by 3 bases, with 6 bases of the junction left unmatched. This CDR3 is CASSSGGAETDTQYF. CDR3 DNA: TGTGCCAGCAGCAGCGGGGGGGCCGAGACAGATACGCAGTATTTT.

The V gene is TRBV5-1, the J gene TRBJ1-6, with TRBD1 matching over 7 bases. The CDR3 totals 17 residues. V gave up 0 bases and J gave up 0 bases; unmatched junction bases: 3. From germline, CDR1 is SGHRS and CDR2 YFSETQ. In DNA form, the CDR3 reads TGCGCCAGCAGCTTGGGGACAGGAAGCTCCTATAATTCACCCCTCCACTTT. Protein product: CASSLGTGSSYNSPLHF.

This clonotype was seen many times. In DNA form, the CDR3 reads TGTGCCAGCAGCTTAGGACGGGGCGCCTACGAGCAGTACTTC. Its protein product is CASSLGRGAYEQYF. V is TRBV7-9 and J is TRBJ2-7; D is possibly TRBD1 or TRBD2 (5 bases each). Germline V lookup: CDR1 SEHNR, CDR2 FQNEAQ (reference sequence). The V and J ends lost 1 base and 2 bases respectively, with 9 bases between them. The CDR3 totals 14 residues.

This clonotype was recorded many times. This sequence joins TRBV4-3 and TRBJ2-1; 13 bases line up with TRBD2. The CDR3 runs to 16 residues. CDR1 is LGHNA and CDR2 is YSLEER in the germline V gene. V lost 4 bases to trimming and J lost 3 bases; unmatched junction nucleotides: 3. This CDR3 is CASSLTSGGDYNEQFF. The CDR3 region has the DNA TGCGCCAGCAGCCTTACTAGCGGGGGGGACTACAATGAGCAGTTCTTC.

This clonotype has just a few counts. The CDR3 loop is CAWSVRLDQPQHF. DNA of the CDR3: TGTGCCTGGAGTGTTCGGCTCGATCAGCCCCAGCATTTT. The chain carries TRBV30 and TRBJ1-5; D gene uncertain. The CDR3 is made up of 13 amino acids. CDR1 is GTSNPN, CDR2 SVGIG, per germline (reference sequence). V was clipped by 0 bases and J by 5 bases, with 8 bases between them.

This chain joins TRBV6-6 and TRBJ1-1; D might be TRBD1 (6 bases). The CDR3 runs to 16 residues. Trimming shortened V by 6 bases and J by 0 bases, and 17 bases separated the two germline ends. Germline V gene data show CDR1 as MNHNY and CDR2 as SVGAGI (reference sequence). CDR3 sequence (DNA): TGTGCCAGCAGCAACGGACAGATGCAAATGAACACTGAAGCTTTCTTT. Amino acids: CASSNGQMQMNTEAFF.

This clonotype was counted at least ten times. The chain couples TRBV19 to TRBJ2-2; 9 bases are shared with TRBD1. The V and J ends lost 1 base and 5 bases, in that order; junction bases with no gene match: 8. This CDR3 contains 17 residues. Germline CDR1 and CDR2: LNHDA and SQIVND (reference sequence). The DNA for the CDR3 is TGTGCCAGTAGTATAGTATCCGGACAGGGGTGGACCGGGGAGCTGTTTTTT. Its protein is CASSIVSGQGWTGELFF.

This clonotype was seen many times. The V call is TRBV6-1, the J call TRBJ2-4; no clear D. Germline CDR1 reads MNHNS; CDR2 reads SASEGT. Trimming pared 2 bases from V and 5 bases from J, leaving 22 bases between. The CDR3 length is 18 residues. This chain's CDR3 is CASSENPPNKTPQNIQYF. The CDR3 DNA is TGTGCCAGCAGTGAAAACCCGCCTAACAAAACACCTCAAAACATTCAGTACTTC.

The table lists this clonotype with many counts. The chain recombines TRBV20-1 with TRBJ1-1, with D tentatively TRBD1 (5 bases). The germline V gene encodes CDR1 DFQATT and CDR2 SNEGSKA (reference sequence). The CDR3 spans 11 residues. The CDR3 DNA is TGCAGCGGGGCGGTGAACACTGAAGCTTTCTTT. This gives the protein CSGAVNTEAFF.

The J gene is TRBJ2-3, the V gene TRBV12-3 or TRBV12-4; perhaps TRBD1 as D (6 bases). The CDR3 has 18 amino acids. Between the trimmed V and J ends, which lost 2 bases and 1 base, there was a span of 19 bases. The CDR3 nucleotides read TGTGCCAGCAGTTTACCGGCAGGGGTTATTGTGCGCACAGATACGCAGTATTTT. Encoded protein: CASSLPAGVIVRTDTQYF.

Many counts were recorded for this clonotype. The rearrangement uses TRBV2 and TRBJ2-3; 8 nucleotides line up with TRBD2. The J segment lost 0 bases and the V segment lost 1 base, leaving 9 bases of the junction unmatched. Looked up from germline, CDR1 is SNHLY and CDR2 is FYNNEI. The CDR3 covers 18 residues. CDR3 protein: CASSEGGGGPSSTDTQYF. The CDR3 DNA is TGTGCCAGCAGTGAAGGTGGCGGGGGGCCCTCTAGCACAGATACGCAGTATTTT.

This clonotype was observed at least ten times. This chain connects TRBV4-1 to TRBJ2-7; TRBD1 is a possible D gene (6 bases). Germline V gene lookup returns CDR1 MGHRA and CDR2 YSYEKL. The CDR3 loop spans 16 amino acids. The germline V and J ends were trimmed by 8 bases and 4 bases, with 24 bases remaining between them. In DNA form, the CDR3 reads TGCGCCAGCTCTACGGGACCCGGGACAAGGCTTTACGAGCAGTACTTC. Translating it yields CASSTGPGTRLYEQYF.

There are many counts of this clonotype. The chain recombines TRBV15 with TRBJ1-4, with D tentatively TRBD1 (6 bases). The CDR3 is made up of 15 amino acids. V was clipped by 3 bases and J by 5 bases, with 13 bases between them. CDR1 is LNHNV and CDR2 is YYDKDF in the germline V gene (reference sequence). CDR3 DNA sequence: TGTGCCACCAGCAGGGGCCAGGGGCGCAATGAAAAACTGTTTTTT. It codes for CATSRGQGRNEKLFF.

This clonotype appeared many times. CDR3: CASRGAEAEAFF. CDR3 bases: TGTGCCAGCAGGGGGGCGGAGGCTGAAGCTTTCTTT. This chain joins TRBV6-6 and TRBJ1-1; possibly TRBD1 for D (6 bases). The V end lost 6 bases, the J end lost 6 bases, and 11 bases lay between the germline ends. The germline V gene encodes CDR1 MNHNY and CDR2 SVGAGI (reference sequence). This CDR3 contains 12 residues.

This clonotype has ten or more counts. The gene calls are TRBV4-1 and TRBJ2-3; TRBD2 is a possible D gene (5 bases). Germline assignment: CDR1 MGHRA and CDR2 YSYEKL. V lost 5 bases, J lost 5 bases, and 8 bases lay in between. The CDR3 consists of 12 residues. This chain's CDR3 is CASSERGDTQYF. In DNA form, the CDR3 reads TGCGCCAGCAGCGAACGGGGAGATACGCAGTATTTT.

This clonotype was counted many times. The V and J genes are TRBV4-3 and TRBJ1-6, with D perhaps TRBD1 (5 bases). Germline-derived CDR1 and CDR2 are LGHNA and YSLEER. The CDR3 extends over 14 amino acids. Trimming shortened V by 3 bases and J by 10 bases, and 13 bases separated the two germline ends. CDR3 bases: TGCGCCAGCAGCCAGGACCCAGGGAAATCACCCCTCCACTTT. Its protein is CASSQDPGKSPLHF.

This clonotype was found many times. The chain combines TRBV2 with TRBJ2-3; 11 nucleotides line up with TRBD2. The ends lost 3 bases at V and 0 bases at J; junction bases unmatched: 5. This CDR3 is built from 17 residues. From germline, CDR1 is SNHLY and CDR2 FYNNEI. CDR3 amino acids: CASSDLAGGRSTDTQYF. Written as DNA, the CDR3 is TGTGCCAGCAGTGATCTAGCGGGGGGCCGGAGCACAGATACGCAGTATTTT.

This clonotype came up a few times. The J gene is TRBJ2-1, the V gene TRBV12-2; TRBD2, as called in the table, went unchecked against the DNA. TRBV12-2 is assigned pseudogene status. CDR3 size: 21 residues. CDR3 protein: CASRPQPPGGAGSCSYNEQFF. In DNA, the CDR3 is TGTGCAAGTCGCCCCCAGCCCCCCGGGGGGGCCGGGAGTTGTTCCTACAATGAGCAGTTCTTC.